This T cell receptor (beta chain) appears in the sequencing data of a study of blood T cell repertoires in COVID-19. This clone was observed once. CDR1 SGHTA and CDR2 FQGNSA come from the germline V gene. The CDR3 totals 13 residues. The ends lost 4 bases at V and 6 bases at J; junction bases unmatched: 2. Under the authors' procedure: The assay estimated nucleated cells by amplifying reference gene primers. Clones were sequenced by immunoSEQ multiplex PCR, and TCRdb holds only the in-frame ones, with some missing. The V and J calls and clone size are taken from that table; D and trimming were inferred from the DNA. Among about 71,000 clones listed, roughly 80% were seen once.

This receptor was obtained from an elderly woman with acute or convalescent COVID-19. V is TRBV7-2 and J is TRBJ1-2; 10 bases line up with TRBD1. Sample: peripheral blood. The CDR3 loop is CASSSGTGDGYTF. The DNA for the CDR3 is TGTGCCAGCAGCTCCGGGACAGGGGATGGCTACACCTTC.